This passage covers 6 T cell receptor beta chains from one sample sequenced in a study of T cell changes during pregnancy in multiple sclerosis. TCRdb's table, derived via immunoSEQ multiplex PCR, lists solely in-frame clones and lacks some. The sample lists 41,000 or so clones; 90% were seen once. Sequenced here: CD8+ T cells from peripheral blood mononuclear cells, sampled in the third trimester of pregnancy. These receptors all stem from a female donor with multiple sclerosis, enrolled in a pregnancy study.

This clone was recorded once. The rearrangement uses TRBV9 and TRBJ2-7; 8 bases map to TRBD2. Germline values: CDR1 SGDLS, CDR2 YYNGEE. The CDR3 covers 13 residues. The V gene end was trimmed by 7 bases and the J gene end by 1 base; junction bases not matched to a gene: 4. The CDR3 DNA follows: TGTGCCAGCGGGCGGGAGGATTCCTACGAGCAGTACTTC. Translating gives CASGREDSYEQYF.

The chain links TRBV7-9 to TRBJ2-3, with D maybe TRBD2 (7 bases). Germline CDR1 reads SEHNR; CDR2 reads FQNEAQ (reference sequence). V lost 7 bases to trimming and J lost 4 bases, with 15 bases between them. The CDR3 is made up of 14 amino acids. The CDR3 DNA reads TGTGCCAGCATAGGGGGGGGGCGCGCAGATACGCAGTATTTT. Its protein product is CASIGGGRADTQYF.

V and J are TRBV27 and TRBJ1-1; 8 bases align to TRBD1. Trimming at V came to 2 bases and at J to 6 bases, leaving 5 bases not matched to a gene. The CDR3 spans 14 residues. Germline loops: CDR1 MNHEY, CDR2 SMNVEV (reference sequence). This CDR3 reads CASSLQGAFAEAFF. The CDR3 DNA sequence: TGTGCCAGCAGTTTACAGGGGGCGTTCGCTGAAGCTTTCTTT.

This clone is large. The V call is TRBV5-6, the J call TRBJ1-2, with D perhaps TRBD1 (6 bases). V was clipped by 4 bases and J by 6 bases, with 10 bases between them. Germline V gene lookup returns CDR1 SGHDT and CDR2 YYEEEE. This CDR3 is 12 amino acids long. CDR3 in DNA: TGTGCCAGCAGCGATGCAGGGGATGGCTACACCTTC. Translated, it gives CASSDAGDGYTF.

This sequence joins TRBV5-6 and TRBJ2-1; the match to TRBD2 covers 7 bases. V gave up 5 bases and J gave up 0 bases; unmatched junction bases: 5. Germline CDR1 reads SGHDT; CDR2 reads YYEEEE. CDR3 length equals 15 residues. As DNA, the CDR3 is TGTGCCAGCAGTCGGGAGGTTAGCTCCTACAATGAGCAGTTCTTC. Amino acid sequence: CASSREVSSYNEQFF.

This sequence joins TRBV2 and TRBJ2-2; D not resolved. V was cut by 8 bases and J by 2 bases, with 6 bases left in between. Germline V lookup: CDR1 SNHLY, CDR2 FYNNEI. This CDR3 spans 12 amino acids. The CDR3: CASALNTGELFF. DNA of the CDR3: TGTGCCAGCGCACTTAACACCGGGGAGCTGTTTTTT.